This T cell receptor beta chain was captured in a study of low-dose radiotherapy and immunotherapy resistance in tumors. Study summary: Cohort 1 patients were irradiated with 0.5 Gy fractions every 2 weeks to 6.5 Gy total. Every two weeks, cyclophosphamide 200 mg/m2 was infused one day before radiation plus immunotherapy.

The CDR3 has 13 residues. Looked up from germline, CDR1 is GTSNPN and CDR2 is SVGIG (reference sequence). Time point here: before trial treatment. Donors were dosed with nivolumab and ipilimumab; they also received aspirin, low-dose cyclophosphamide and low-dose radiotherapy. Eligibility was restricted to patients presenting with advanced solid tumors that lacked tumor-infiltrating lymphocytes. Both TCRalpha and TCRbeta chains were reverse transcribed with V-gene-specific primers. Using a constant-region primer together with a V-primer adapter, TCRs were subjected to about 18 PCR cycles of amplification. TCRdb independently ran MiXCR on the reads; one entry per CDR3 protein. The repertoire has approximately 70,000 distinct CDR3 sequences, roughly 30% of them found once; the top ten carry over 8.5%.

V is TRBV30 and J is TRBJ2-3, with 7 bases lining up with TRBD1. The source of this sequence is a female donor with ovarian cancer. The source was PBMCs, collected before treatment. CDR3 protein: CARNGQGVDTQYF. The CDR3, as DNA: TGTGCTCGGAACGGGCAGGGGGTGGATACGCAGTATTTT.